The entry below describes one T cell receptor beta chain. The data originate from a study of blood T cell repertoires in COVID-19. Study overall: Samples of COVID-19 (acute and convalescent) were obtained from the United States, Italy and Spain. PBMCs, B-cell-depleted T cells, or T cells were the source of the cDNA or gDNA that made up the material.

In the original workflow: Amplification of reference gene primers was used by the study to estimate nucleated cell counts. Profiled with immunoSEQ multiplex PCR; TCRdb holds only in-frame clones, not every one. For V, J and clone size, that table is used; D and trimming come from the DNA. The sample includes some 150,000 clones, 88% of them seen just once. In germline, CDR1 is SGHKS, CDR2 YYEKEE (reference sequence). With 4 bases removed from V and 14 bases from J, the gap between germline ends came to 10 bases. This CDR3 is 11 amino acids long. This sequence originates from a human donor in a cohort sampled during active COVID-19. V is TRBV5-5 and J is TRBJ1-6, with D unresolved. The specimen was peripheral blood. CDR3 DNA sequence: TGTGCCAGCAGCCCCGGGTGGGCCCTCCACTTT. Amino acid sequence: CASSPGWALHF.